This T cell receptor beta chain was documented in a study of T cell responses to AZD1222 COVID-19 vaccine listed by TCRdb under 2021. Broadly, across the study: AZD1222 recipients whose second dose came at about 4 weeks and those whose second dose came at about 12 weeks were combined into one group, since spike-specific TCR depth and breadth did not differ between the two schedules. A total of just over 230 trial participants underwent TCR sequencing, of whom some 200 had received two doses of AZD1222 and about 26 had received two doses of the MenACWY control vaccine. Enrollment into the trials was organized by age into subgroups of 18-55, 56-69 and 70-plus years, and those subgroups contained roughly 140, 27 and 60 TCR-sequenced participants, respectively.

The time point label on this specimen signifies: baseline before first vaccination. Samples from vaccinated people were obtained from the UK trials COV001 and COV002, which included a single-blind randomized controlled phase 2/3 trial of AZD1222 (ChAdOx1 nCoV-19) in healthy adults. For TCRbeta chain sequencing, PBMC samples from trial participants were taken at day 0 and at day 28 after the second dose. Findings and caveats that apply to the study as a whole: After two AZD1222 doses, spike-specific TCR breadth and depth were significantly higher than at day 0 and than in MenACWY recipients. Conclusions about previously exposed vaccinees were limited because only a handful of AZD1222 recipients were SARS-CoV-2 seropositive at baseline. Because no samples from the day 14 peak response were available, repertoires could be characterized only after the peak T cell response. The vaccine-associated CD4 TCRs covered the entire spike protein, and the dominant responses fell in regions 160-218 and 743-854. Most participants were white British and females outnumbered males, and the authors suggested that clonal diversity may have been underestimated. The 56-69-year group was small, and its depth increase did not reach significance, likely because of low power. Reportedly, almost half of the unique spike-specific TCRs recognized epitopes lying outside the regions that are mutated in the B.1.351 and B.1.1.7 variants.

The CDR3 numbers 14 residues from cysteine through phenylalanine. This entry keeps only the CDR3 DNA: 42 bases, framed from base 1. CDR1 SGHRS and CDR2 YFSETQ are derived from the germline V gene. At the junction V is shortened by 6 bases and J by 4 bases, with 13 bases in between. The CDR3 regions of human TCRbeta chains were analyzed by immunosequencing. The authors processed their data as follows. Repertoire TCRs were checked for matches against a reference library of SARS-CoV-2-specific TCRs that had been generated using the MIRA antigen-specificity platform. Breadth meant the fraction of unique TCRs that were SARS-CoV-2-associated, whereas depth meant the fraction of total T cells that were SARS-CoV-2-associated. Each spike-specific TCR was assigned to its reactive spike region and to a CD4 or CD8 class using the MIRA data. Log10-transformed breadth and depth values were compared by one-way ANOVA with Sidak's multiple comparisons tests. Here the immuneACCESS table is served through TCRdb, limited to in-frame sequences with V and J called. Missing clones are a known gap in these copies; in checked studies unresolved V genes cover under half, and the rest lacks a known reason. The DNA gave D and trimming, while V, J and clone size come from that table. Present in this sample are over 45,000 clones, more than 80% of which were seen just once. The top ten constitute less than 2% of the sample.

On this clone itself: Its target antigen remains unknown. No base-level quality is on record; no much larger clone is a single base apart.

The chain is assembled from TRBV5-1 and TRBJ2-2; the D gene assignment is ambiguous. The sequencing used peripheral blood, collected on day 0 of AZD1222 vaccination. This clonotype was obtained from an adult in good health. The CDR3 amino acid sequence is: CASTPLESTGELFF. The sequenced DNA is TGCGCCAGCACCCCCCTGGAGTCCACCGGGGAGCTGTTTTTT.